This T cell receptor (beta chain) comes out of a study of T cells in Graves' hyperthyroidism and ophthalmopathy (dated by TCRdb to the late 2010s). Regarding the study in general: Peripheral blood was collected at initial diagnosis, before any treatment. TCR V-J signatures able to tell the groups apart were searched for in a discovery cohort of 90 to 100 patients, of whom more than 40 had Graves' ophthalmopathy and 55 to 65 had stable Graves' hyperthyroidism. An independent validation cohort of some 18 hyperthyroidism patients and approximately 17 patients who later progressed to ophthalmopathy tested prospective prediction of ophthalmopathy. The 75 to 100 discovery patients were divided at random into training and test sets in a 7:3 ratio. Thyroid tissue and blood T-cell repertoires from six Graves' hyperthyroidism patients were also compared in the study. After blood sampling, hyperthyroidism patients were treated with methimazole at a starting dose of 30 mg daily, and ophthalmopathy patients were treated with high-dose intravenous methylprednisolone. The paper describes TCR Vbeta CDR3 sequencing of roughly 130 peripheral blood samples, made up of 43 ophthalmopathy patients, approximately 73 hyperthyroidism patients and 17 progressor patients.

Findings and caveats that apply to the study as a whole: Blood samples also contained most of the expanded thyroid clonotypes (frequency above 0.001), which suggests that blood repertoires may reflect thyroid immune responses. Ophthalmopathy was separated from stable hyperthyroidism by a 13 V-J signature model, with over 85% sensitivity and 81% to 82% specificity obtained in cross-validation and 80%/75% obtained in testing. In validation, the model predicted progression to ophthalmopathy with roughly 70% sensitivity and 72% to 75% specificity, a median of 6.5 months before onset. No statistical method was used to fix the sample size in advance, and group allocation was not hidden from the investigators.

This clonotype was observed at least ten times. What antigen it recognizes has not been identified. Per-base quality was not reported, and no clone a single base away is much larger than it. TCR beta CDR3 regions were amplified from RNA transcripts. For the first round of RT-PCR on the TCR CDR3, the HTBI primer set was used together with the Qiagen OneStep RT-PCR kit. Libraries were constructed in a second round of multiplex PCR, after which size selection and purification were carried out. Sequencing of the libraries was done on an Illumina HiSeq2000 using paired-end 100 bp reads. In the source study's methods: SOAPnuke was used to process the raw data, with reads discarded if the reads contained adapters or uncalled bases, had a mean Phred below 15, or lacked an exact constant-primer or identifier match. COPE v1.2.5 was used to merge high-quality paired reads, and clonotypes were defined as unique nucleotide sequences. MiTCR v1.1 was used to align the clonotypes against IMGT TRBV, TRBD and TRBJ reference segments. Analysis was restricted to V-J combinations with a frequency above 0.0001, which covered 98% to 99.2% of repertoires. The TCS score was defined as the ratio of F50 (clonal expansion) to E x V (chaos), calculated using BLOSUM62-based TCRdist between CDR3 peptides within each V-J. Welch's t-statistics and random forest reduced around 520 V-J features to fewer than 15, which were used in a naive Bayes classifier (R e1071). The similarity between thyroid and blood repertoires was quantified using the Morisita-Horn index. The public reads were reanalyzed by TCRdb: fastp trimming at Q25, MiXCR alignment, in-frame beta chains only. Rows matching on CDR3 protein sequence are summarized as one entry with the most common DNA and genes. In this record, the V and J calls reflect TCRdb's handling and not the investigators' own analysis. This sample has hundreds of thousands of distinct CDR3 sequences in its table, and over 35% of those were observed once. The ten largest clonotypes hold more than 7% of the sample.

V was cut back by 8 bases and J by 4 bases, leaving a gap of 11 bases between them. CDR3 length: 12 amino acids, cysteine to phenylalanine. Only the CDR3 portion is preserved as DNA: 36 bases, with reading frame beginning at the first base. CDR1 and CDR2, per the germline V gene, are SGHTA and FQGNSA. A patient counted as having stable Graves' hyperthyroidism if no progression to ophthalmopathy occurred over 18 months of follow-up. The hyperthyroidism patients were between 18 and 65 years old and newly diagnosed, with a disease duration of less than 2 months. Exclusion was applied to patients with uncontrolled infections, other autoimmune diseases, pregnancy or lactation. Diagnoses were established on the basis of clinical symptoms, serum thyroxine and TRAb, thyroid ultrasound, and orbital computed tomography. PBMCs were separated from about 10 ml of fresh peripheral blood using Ficoll-Paque density gradient centrifugation. Total RNA was extracted using Trizol reagent, and RNA quality was assessed on an Agilent 2100 Bioanalyzer.

Material for sequencing was blood. The receptor was derived from a man aged 18 to 30 with Graves' hyperthyroidism. The chain couples TRBV7-2 to TRBJ1-2; the best D guess is TRBD1, with 5 bases matching. The DNA is as follows: TGTGCCAGCGTAGGGGTCGGCTATGGCTACACCTTC. The translation is CASVGVGYGYTF.